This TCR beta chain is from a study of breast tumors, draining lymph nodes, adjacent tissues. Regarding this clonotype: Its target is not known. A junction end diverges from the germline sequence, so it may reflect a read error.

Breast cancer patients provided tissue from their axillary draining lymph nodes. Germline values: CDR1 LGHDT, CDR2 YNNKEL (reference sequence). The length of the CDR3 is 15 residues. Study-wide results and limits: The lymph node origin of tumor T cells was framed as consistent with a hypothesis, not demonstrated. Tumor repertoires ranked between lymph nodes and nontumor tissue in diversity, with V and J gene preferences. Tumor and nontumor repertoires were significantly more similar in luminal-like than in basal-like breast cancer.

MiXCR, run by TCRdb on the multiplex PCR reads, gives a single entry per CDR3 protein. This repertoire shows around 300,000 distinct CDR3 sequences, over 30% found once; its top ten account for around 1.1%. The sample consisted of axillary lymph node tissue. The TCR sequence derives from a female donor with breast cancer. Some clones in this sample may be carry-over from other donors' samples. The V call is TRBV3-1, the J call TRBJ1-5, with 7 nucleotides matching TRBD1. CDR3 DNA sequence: TGTGCCAGCAACCAACGGGGACAGACTAATCAGCCCCAGCATTTT. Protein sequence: CASNQRGQTNQPQHF.